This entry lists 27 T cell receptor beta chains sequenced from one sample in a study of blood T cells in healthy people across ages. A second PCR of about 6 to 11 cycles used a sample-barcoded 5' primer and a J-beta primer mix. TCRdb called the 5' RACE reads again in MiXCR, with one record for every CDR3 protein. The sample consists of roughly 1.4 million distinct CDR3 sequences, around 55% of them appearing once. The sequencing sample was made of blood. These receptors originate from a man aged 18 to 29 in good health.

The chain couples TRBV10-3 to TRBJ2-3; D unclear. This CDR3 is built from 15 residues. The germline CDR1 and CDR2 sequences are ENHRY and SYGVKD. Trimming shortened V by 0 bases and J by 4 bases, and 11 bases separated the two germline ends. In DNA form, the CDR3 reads TGTGCCATCAGTGAGTCCGACTCTAGGTCAGATACGCAGTATTTT. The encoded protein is CAISESDSRSDTQYF.

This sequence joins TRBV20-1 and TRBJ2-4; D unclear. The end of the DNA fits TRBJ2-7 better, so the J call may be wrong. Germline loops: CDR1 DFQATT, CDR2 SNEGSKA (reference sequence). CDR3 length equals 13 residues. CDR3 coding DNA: TGCAGTGCTAGAGGGGAACACTCCTACGAGCAGTACTTC. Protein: CSARGEHSYEQYF.

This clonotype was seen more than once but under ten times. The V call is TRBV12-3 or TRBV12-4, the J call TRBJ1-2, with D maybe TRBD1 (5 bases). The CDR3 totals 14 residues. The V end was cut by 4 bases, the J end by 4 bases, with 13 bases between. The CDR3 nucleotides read TGTGCCAGCAGTTCCTTTCGGGGGGGCTATGGCTACACCTTC. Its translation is CASSSFRGGYGYTF.

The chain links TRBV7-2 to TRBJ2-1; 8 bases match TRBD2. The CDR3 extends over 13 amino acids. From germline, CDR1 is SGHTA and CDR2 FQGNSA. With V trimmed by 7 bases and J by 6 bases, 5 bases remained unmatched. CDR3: CASNPGGGNEQFF. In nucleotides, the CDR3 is TGTGCCAGCAACCCGGGGGGGGGCAATGAGCAGTTCTTC.

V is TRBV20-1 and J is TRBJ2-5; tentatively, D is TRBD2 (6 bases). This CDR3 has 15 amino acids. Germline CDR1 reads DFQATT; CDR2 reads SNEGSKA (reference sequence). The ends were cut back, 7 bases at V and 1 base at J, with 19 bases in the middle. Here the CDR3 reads CSGEGDMGGQETQYF. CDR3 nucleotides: TGCAGTGGTGAGGGAGACATGGGAGGCCAAGAGACCCAGTACTTC.

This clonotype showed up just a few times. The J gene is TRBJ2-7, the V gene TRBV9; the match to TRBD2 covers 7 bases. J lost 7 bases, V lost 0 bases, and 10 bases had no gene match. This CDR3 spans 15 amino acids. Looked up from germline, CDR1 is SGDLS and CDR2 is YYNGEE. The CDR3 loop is CASSVGAGATWEQYF. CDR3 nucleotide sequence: TGTGCCAGCAGCGTAGGCGCGGGAGCGACCTGGGAGCAGTACTTC.

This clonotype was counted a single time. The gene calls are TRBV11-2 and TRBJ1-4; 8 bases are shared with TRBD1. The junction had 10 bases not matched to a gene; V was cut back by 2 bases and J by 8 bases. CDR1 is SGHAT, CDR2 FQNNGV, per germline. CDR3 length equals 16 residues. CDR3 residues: CASSLTLDREDEKLFF. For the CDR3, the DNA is TGTGCCAGCAGCTTAACCCTGGACAGGGAAGACGAAAAACTGTTTTTT.

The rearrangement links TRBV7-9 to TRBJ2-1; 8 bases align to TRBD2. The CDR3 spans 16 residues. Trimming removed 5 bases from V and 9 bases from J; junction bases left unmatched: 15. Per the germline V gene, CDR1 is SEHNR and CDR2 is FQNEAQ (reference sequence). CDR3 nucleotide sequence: TGTGCCAGCAGCCACGTGGGACGGGAGGGCCCGGGTGAGCAGTTCTTC. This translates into CASSHVGREGPGEQFF.

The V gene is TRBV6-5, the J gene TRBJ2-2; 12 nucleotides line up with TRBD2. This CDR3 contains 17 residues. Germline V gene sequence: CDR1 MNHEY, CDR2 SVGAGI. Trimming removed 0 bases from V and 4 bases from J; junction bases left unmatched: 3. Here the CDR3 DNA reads TGTGCCAGCAGTTACTCCACTAGCGGGGGGATCACCGGGGAGCTGTTTTTT. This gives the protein CASSYSTSGGITGELFF.

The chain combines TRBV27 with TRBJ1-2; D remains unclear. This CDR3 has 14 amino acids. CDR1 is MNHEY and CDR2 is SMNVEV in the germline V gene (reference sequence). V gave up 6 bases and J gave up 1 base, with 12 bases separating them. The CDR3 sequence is CASSPSGNNYGYTF. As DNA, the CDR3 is TGTGCCAGCAGCCCCTCGGGGAATAACTATGGCTACACCTTC.

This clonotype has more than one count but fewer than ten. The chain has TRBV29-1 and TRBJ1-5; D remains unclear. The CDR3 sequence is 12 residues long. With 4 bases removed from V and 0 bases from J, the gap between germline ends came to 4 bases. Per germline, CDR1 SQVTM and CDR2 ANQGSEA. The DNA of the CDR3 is TGCAGCGTTGGGCATAGCAATCAGCCCCAGCATTTT. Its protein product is CSVGHSNQPQHF.

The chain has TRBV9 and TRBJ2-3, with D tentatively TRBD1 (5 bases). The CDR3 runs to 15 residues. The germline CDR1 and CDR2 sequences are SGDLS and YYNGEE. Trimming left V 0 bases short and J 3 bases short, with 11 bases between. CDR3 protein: CASSVDRLGTDTQYF. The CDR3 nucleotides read TGTGCCAGCAGCGTAGACAGGTTAGGGACAGATACGCAGTATTTT. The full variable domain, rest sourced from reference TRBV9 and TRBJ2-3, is DSGVTQTPKHLITATGQRVTLRCSPRSGDLSVYWYQQSLDQGLQFLIQYYNGEERAKGNILERFSAQQFPDLHSELNLSSLELGDSALYFCASSVDRLGTDTQYFGPGTRLTVL.

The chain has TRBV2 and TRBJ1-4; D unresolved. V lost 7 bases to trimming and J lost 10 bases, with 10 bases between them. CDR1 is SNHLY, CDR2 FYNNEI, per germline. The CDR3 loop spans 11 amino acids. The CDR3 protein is CASTSSAKLFF. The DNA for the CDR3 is TGTGCCAGCACTTCTTCGGCAAAACTGTTTTTT.

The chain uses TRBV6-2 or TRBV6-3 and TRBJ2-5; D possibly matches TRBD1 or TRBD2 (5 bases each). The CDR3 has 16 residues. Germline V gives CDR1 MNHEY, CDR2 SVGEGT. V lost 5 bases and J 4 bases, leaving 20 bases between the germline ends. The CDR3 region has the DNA TGTGCCAGCAGTGTCCGGGACCGCGCAACTGGAGAGACCCAGTACTTC. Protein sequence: CASSVRDRATGETQYF.

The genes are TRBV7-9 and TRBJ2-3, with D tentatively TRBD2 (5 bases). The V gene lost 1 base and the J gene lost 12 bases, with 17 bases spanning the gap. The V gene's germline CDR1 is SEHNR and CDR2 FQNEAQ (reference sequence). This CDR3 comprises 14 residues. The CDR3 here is CASSLEDLASAQYF. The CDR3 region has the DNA TGTGCCAGCAGCTTAGAGGACTTGGCATCGGCACAGTATTTT.

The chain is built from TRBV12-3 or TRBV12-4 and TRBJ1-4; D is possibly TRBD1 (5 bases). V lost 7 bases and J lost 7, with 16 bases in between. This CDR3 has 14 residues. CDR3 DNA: TGTGCCAGCAATTCAGGGCCCGGAGGTGAAAAACTGTTTTTT. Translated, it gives CASNSGPGGEKLFF.

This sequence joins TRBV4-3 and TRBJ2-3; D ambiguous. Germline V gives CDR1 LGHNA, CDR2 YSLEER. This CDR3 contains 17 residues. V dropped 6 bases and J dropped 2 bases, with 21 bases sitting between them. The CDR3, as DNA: TGCGCCAGCAGATTTTCTCGAGCTACAGCTTACACAGATACGCAGTATTTT. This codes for CASRFSRATAYTDTQYF.

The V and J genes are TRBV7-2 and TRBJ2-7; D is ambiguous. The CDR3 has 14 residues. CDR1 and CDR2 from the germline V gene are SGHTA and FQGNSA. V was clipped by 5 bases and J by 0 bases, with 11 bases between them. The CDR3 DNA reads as TGTGCCAGCAGCAACGATCCCCGCTCCTACGAGCAGTACTTC. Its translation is CASSNDPRSYEQYF.

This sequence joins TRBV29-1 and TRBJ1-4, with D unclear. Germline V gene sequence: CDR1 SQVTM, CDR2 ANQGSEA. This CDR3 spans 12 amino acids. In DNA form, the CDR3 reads TGCAACCTGAAGCCTCGTCAGGAAAAACTGTTTTTT. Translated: CNLKPRQEKLFF.

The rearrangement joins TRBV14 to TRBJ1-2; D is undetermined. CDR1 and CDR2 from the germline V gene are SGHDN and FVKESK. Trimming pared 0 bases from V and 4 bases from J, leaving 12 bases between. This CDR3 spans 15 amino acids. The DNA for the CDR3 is TGTGCCAGCAGCCAAGATAGCAACAGCATCTATGGCTACACCTTC. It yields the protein CASSQDSNSIYGYTF.

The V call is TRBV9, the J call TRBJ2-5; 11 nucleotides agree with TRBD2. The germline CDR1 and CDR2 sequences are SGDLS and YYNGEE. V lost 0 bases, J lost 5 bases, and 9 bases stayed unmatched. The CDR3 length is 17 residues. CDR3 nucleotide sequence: TGTGCCAGCAGCGTAGCTACTAGCGGGAGACAAAGGGAGACCCAGTACTTC. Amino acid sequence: CASSVATSGRQRETQYF.

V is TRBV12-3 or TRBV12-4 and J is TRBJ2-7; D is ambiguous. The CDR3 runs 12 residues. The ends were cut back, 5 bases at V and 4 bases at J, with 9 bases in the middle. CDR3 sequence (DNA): TGTGCCAGCAGTGTCAAGGGATACGAGCAGTACTTC. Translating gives CASSVKGYEQYF.

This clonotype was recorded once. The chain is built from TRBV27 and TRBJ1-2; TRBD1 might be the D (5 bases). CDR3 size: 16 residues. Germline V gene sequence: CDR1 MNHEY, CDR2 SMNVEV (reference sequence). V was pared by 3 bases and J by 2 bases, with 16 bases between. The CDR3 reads CASSFIGGGLNYGYTF. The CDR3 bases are TGTGCCAGCAGTTTCATTGGGGGGGGATTAAACTATGGCTACACCTTC.

CDR3 nucleotide sequence: TGTGCCACCAGCAGAGAAAGCCTATTCGGGCCGTCGAGCACAGATACGCAGTATTTT. Protein product: CATSRESLFGPSSTDTQYF. J is TRBJ2-3 and V is TRBV15; unclear D gene. Germline V gene data show CDR1 as LNHNV and CDR2 as YYDKDF (reference sequence). The V end was cut by 0 bases, the J end by 0 bases, with 19 bases between. The CDR3 contains 19 residues.

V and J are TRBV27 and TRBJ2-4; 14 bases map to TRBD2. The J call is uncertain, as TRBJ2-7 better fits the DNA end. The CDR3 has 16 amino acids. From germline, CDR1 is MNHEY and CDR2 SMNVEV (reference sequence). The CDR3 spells CASSLAGTSGSYEQYF. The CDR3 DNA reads TGTGCCAGCAGTCTTGCCGGGACTAGCGGGAGCTACGAGCAGTACTTC.

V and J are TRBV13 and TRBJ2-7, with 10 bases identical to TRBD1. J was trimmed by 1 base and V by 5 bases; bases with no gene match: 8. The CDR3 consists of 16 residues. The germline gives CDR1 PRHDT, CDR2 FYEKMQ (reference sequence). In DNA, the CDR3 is TGTGCCAGCAGCCCGCCACCGGGACAGGGGTCCTACGAGCAGTACTTC. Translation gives CASSPPPGQGSYEQYF.

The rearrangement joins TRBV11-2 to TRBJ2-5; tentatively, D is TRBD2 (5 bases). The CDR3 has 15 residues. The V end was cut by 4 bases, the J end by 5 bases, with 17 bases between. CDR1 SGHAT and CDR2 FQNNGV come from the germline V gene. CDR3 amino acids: CASSWEPGSLETQYF. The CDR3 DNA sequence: TGTGCCAGCAGCTGGGAACCGGGATCCCTGGAGACCCAGTACTTC.